These 10 T cell receptor beta chains were all obtained from the same sample, sequenced in a study of CD8+ T cells in alopecia areata. As to treatment: oral pan-JAK inhibitor, 5-10 mg twice daily. In each case, RNA was isolated and then reverse transcribed into cDNA as the sequencing template. The data were produced by immunoSEQ multiplex PCR, yet TCRdb's version contains in-frame clones alone and is incomplete. The sample records approximately 45,000 clones, less than 70% being singletons. This material consisted of CD8+ T cells sorted from blood, taken at week 4, from a patient treated with tofacitinib. Source of these receptors: a human donor with alopecia areata.

The V and J genes are TRBV29-1 and TRBJ2-5; 10 positions agree with TRBD2. CDR3 length: 17 residues. The germline gives CDR1 SQVTM, CDR2 ANQGSEA. V dropped 6 bases and J dropped 4; count of bases not matched to a gene: 17. DNA of the CDR3: TGCAGCGTGCTGGGGCTAGCGGGGGCCCTATCGGGAGAGACCCAGTACTTC. Protein: CSVLGLAGALSGETQYF.

The chain employs TRBV19 and TRBJ2-7; no reliable D call. V shed 9 bases and J shed 3 bases, with 9 bases lying between them. There are 11 residues in the CDR3. The germline V gene encodes CDR1 LNHDA and CDR2 SQIVND (reference sequence). CDR3 coding DNA: TGTGCCAGCGGATCTAGCTACGAGCAGTACTTC. This translates into CASGSSYEQYF. Full variable domain (remainder filled in from reference TRBV19 and TRBJ2-7): DGGITQSPKYLFRKEGQNVTLSCEQNLNHDAMYWYRQDPGQGLRLIYYSQIVNDFQKGDIAEGYSVSREKKESFPLTVTSAQKNPTAFYLCASGSSYEQYFGPGTRLTVT.

This chain connects TRBV11-2 to TRBJ1-1; D gene unclear. Per the germline V gene, CDR1 is SGHAT and CDR2 is FQNNGV. V lost 5 bases and J lost 5, with 9 bases in between. CDR3 length: 12 amino acids. This CDR3 is CASSVGWTEAFF. Here the CDR3 DNA reads TGTGCCAGCAGCGTAGGGTGGACTGAAGCTTTCTTT.

This sequence joins TRBV27 and TRBJ1-6, with 7 nucleotides matching TRBD1. V was pared by 10 bases and J by 6 bases, with 12 bases of the junction left unmatched. The germline gives CDR1 MNHEY, CDR2 SMNVEV (reference sequence). The CDR3 consists of 15 residues. CDR3 DNA: TGTGCCACCCGTCGGGCAGGGGGAACTAATTCACCCCTCCACTTT. Translated: CATRRAGGTNSPLHF.

Here the CDR3 reads CASSPPDRDVNGYTF. CDR3 nucleotide sequence: TGTGCCAGCTCACCGCCGGACAGGGATGTTAATGGCTACACCTTC. The genes are TRBV18 and TRBJ1-2; 8 bases are shared with TRBD1. The germline V gene encodes CDR1 KGHSH and CDR2 LQKENI. The V gene end was trimmed by 3 bases and the J gene end by 6 bases; junction bases not matched to a gene: 9. This CDR3 has 15 residues.

The V and J genes are TRBV4-3 and TRBJ2-7; D unclear. The germline CDR1 and CDR2 sequences are LGHNA and YSLEER. V was pared by 3 bases and J by 6 bases, with 12 bases between. This CDR3 contains 13 residues. DNA of the CDR3: TGCGCCAGCAGCCAGGATGCCTGGGTCGAGCAGTACTTC. Amino acids: CASSQDAWVEQYF.

V usage is TRBV6-5 and J usage is TRBJ2-7; TRBD1 aligns across 7 bases. V gave up 4 bases and J gave up 0 bases; unmatched junction bases: 3. CDR3 length: 14 residues. CDR1 is MNHEY and CDR2 is SVGAGI in the germline V gene. CDR3 sequence: CASSWAGGSYEQYF. CDR3 sequence (DNA): TGTGCCAGCAGTTGGGCAGGGGGCTCCTACGAGCAGTACTTC.

The chain carries TRBV14 and TRBJ1-2, with 8 positions matching TRBD1. Germline assignment: CDR1 SGHDN and CDR2 FVKESK. The junction had 6 bases not matched to a gene; V was cut back by 0 bases and J by 6 bases. The CDR3 is made up of 15 amino acids. CDR3 bases: TGTGCCAGCAGCCAAGATGGACAGGGCAGGGATGGCTACACCTTC. This sequence encodes CASSQDGQGRDGYTF.

V gene TRBV27 combines with J gene TRBJ1-1; D remains ambiguous. The ends were cut back, 4 bases at V and 8 bases at J, with 14 bases in the middle. Germline CDR1 and CDR2: MNHEY and SMNVEV (reference sequence). This CDR3 is 13 amino acids long. The CDR3 bases are TGTGCCAGCAGTTCGGACGCCGTGGGGGAAGCTTTCTTT. This translates into CASSSDAVGEAFF.

This clone was detected only once. The rearrangement uses TRBV29-1 and TRBJ2-1, with D possibly called TRBD1 or TRBD2 (5 bases each). Germline V gives CDR1 SQVTM, CDR2 ANQGSEA. Trimming took off 1 base at V and 5 bases at J, with 21 bases between the two ends. The CDR3 totals 17 residues. CDR3 DNA: TGCAGCGTTGAAGGAGGAACGGTGGGGGACCTGGACAATGAGCAGTTCTTC. Translating gives CSVEGGTVGDLDNEQFF.